This T cell receptor (beta chain) was sequenced in a study of beta chain features in type 1 diabetes (dated 2018 in TCRdb). Regarding the research as a whole: Mean age, gender distribution, total cell number and subset yield were not different between patients and healthy donors. Across all samples, fewer than 130 million sorted cells were examined, and cell number per subset correlated strongly with RNA yield. Regulatory and stem cell-like memory subsets were isolated from only 8 patients and 8 healthy donors, whereas naive and central memory subsets came from all 30 or so donors. In the study, TCRB repertoires of sorted circulating CD4+ T cell subsets from recently diagnosed type 1 diabetes patients were compared with those of matched healthy donors.

Each donor gave one peripheral blood draw, about 110 mL on average, collected into heparinised tubes. A BD FACSAria II and a panel including CD45RO, CCR7, CD25, CD127, CD95 and CD27 were used to sort naive, central memory, regulatory and stem cell-like memory CD4+ T cells. Purity was above 95% for every sorted population. Right away, PBMCs were isolated by Lymphoprep density gradient centrifugation and were stained directly, with no culture step. To minimize batch effects, samples were stained and sorted in pairs, one healthy donor with one patient per experiment. As regards this clone: Its target antigen remains unknown. No base-level quality is on record; no much larger clone is a single base apart.

Broad study findings and their caveats: Sequencing cDNA rather than genomic DNA could over-represent highly expressing activated cells, although activation and CD3 levels did not differ between groups. Type 1 diabetes patients showed a moderate but significant shortening of TCRB CDR3 length in all four CD4+ subsets. Naive, central memory and regulatory TCRB repertoires appeared to be more alike among patients than among healthy donors. HLA sub-analyses involved small numbers of individuals, so any influence of HLA type on TCRB rearrangement remained unresolved. PCR may preferentially amplify shorter templates, but because patient and control samples were amplified and corrected together, any resulting skew would affect both groups equally. At VDJ recombination sites, patients with type 1 diabetes made fewer insertions and deleted more nucleotides, a pattern implying thymic rearrangement abnormalities.

All of the isolated RNA was reverse transcribed with the High Capacity cDNA Reverse Transcription Kit, so expressed TCRB transcripts were sequenced. Naive, central memory and regulatory T cell samples underwent deep immunoSEQ sequencing, averaging roughly 3.4 million total reads per sample. Sorted cells were lysed in RLT buffer and RNA was extracted with DNase-treated RNeasy Micro or Mini kits, depending on cell number. To prevent cross-contamination, every cell subset was processed on its own, while patient and healthy donor samples were processed together. The immunoSEQ multiplex PCR was used to amplify TCRB sequences from cDNA, generating 87-bp fragments that spanned the CDR3 region. The amplicons were sequenced using the Illumina HiSeq platform. Per the original workflow: Synthetic template baselines were used to correct PCR bias computationally, reads within Hamming distance 2 were collapsed together, and singletons that could not be merged were discarded. By aligning reads against IMGT, V, D and J genes, CDR3 length, and insertions or deletions at six rearrangement sites were assigned. Clonotype counts were normalized to sorted cell number within each subset before computing true diversity and Gini coefficients with the tcR R package. The overlap coefficient, calculated on TCRB nucleotide sequences, was used to quantify repertoire sharing. As a proxy for the pre-selection repertoire, out-of-frame TCRB sequences from naive cells were analyzed. Sourced from immuneACCESS, this table was stored by TCRdb with only in-frame sequences that have V and J called. A share of the clones is absent; for the studies checked, an unresolved V gene accounts for under half, and the remainder has no known explanation. The V and J calls and clone size come from that table; D and trimming were worked out from the DNA. Recorded for this sample are 900,000 or so clones; 17% of them occurred a single time. The ten largest make up about 0.02% of the sample.

CDR1 and CDR2, looked up from the germline V gene, are MNHEY and SVGAGI. Trimming takes 5 bases off V and 7 bases off J; junction bases not matched to a gene: 10. The CDR3 has 15 amino acids, counting the end cysteine and phenylalanine. Of the read, only the CDR3 DNA is kept; its 45 bases are in frame from base 1. The receptor comes from a woman aged 18-29 years in good health. The chain is assembled from TRBV6-5 and TRBJ2-1; TRBD2 agrees with 8 junctional bases. The sample consisted of naive CD4+ T cells from blood. In light of the paper, this sample's cell subset or site label describes: true naive CD4+ T cells. The CDR3 region has the sequence CASSASGSPWNEQFF. The nucleotide sequence reads as follows: TGTGCCAGCAGTGCGAGCGGGAGCCCATGGAATGAGCAGTTCTTC.